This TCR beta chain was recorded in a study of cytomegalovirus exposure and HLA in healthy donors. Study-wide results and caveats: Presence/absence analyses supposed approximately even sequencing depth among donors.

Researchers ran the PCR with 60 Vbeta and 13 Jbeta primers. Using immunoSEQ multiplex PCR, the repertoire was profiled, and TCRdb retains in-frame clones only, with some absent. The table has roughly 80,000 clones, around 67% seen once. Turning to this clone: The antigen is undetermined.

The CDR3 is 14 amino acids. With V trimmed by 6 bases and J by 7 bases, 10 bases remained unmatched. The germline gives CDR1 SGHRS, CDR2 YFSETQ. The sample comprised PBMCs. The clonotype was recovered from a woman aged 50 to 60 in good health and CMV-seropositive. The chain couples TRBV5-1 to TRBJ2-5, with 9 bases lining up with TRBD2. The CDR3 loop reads CASTPSGELWTQYF. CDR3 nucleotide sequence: TGCGCCAGCACGCCTAGCGGGGAATTGTGGACCCAGTACTTC. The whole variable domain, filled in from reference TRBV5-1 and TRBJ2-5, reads KAGVTQTPRYLIKTRGQQVTLSCSPISGHRSVSWYQQTPGQGLQFLFEYFSETQRNKGNFPGRFSGRQFSNSRSEMNVSTLELGDSALYLCASTPSGELWTQYFGPGTRLLVL.